Included here is one T cell receptor beta chain sequence, with context. Its antigen is undetermined. When nine to ten days of culture had elapsed, CD4+ T cells were isolated. According to PCR results, the person was infected with SARS-CoV-2 between March and December 2020. The vaccine given was either BNT162b2 or mRNA-1273, in two doses. The data were taken from a study of vaccination effects on CD4 cells after COVID-19. Produced via immunoSEQ multiplex PCR; TCRdb's table is partial and in-frame only. Here the sample spans about 50,000 clones, 65% to 75% being singletons. The clonotype comes from a human donor who had a prior SARS-CoV-2 infection. The sequenced sample was CD4+ T cells from PBMCs cultured without peptide, obtained after COVID-19 vaccination.

This CDR3 reads CASSSSGLGETQYF. CDR3 nucleotides: TGCGCCAGCAGCTCTAGCGGGTTGGGAGAGACCCAGTACTTC. The gene calls are TRBV5-1 and TRBJ2-5, with TRBD2 matching over 8 bases. V lost 3 bases and J lost 4; bases outside the gene matches: 5. This CDR3 comprises 14 residues. The germline V gene encodes CDR1 SGHRS and CDR2 YFSETQ.